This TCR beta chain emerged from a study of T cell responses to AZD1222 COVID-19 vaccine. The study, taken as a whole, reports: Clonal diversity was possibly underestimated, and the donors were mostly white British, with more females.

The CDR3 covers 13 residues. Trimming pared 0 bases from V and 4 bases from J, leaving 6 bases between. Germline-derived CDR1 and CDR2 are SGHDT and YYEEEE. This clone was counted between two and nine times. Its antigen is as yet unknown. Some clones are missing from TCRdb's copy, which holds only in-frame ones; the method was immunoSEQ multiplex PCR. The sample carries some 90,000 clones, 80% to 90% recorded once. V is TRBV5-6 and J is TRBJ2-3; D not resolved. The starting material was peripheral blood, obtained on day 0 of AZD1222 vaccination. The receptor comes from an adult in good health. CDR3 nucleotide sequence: TGTGCCAGCAGCTTGGCAGGCGCAGATACGCAGTATTTT. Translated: CASSLAGADTQYF.